At least ten counts were recorded for the clone carrying this T cell receptor (beta chain). The sample originates from a study of regulatory T cells in long-lasting Graves disease. The CDR3 spans 14 residues. V lost 0 bases, J lost 4 bases, and 10 bases lay in between. Germline V lookup: CDR1 MNHNS, CDR2 SASEGT. In building TCR beta libraries, iRepertoire HTBI primers were used together with Arm-PCR of CDR3 regions. One entry per CDR3 protein, called by TCRdb with MiXCR from the multiplex PCR reads. Found here are more than 400,000 distinct CDR3 sequences, 15% to 20% of them singletons; the top ten hold 9.5% to 15%. The time point denotes: newly diagnosed GD, antithyroid drugs for less than 3 months. PBMC-extracted RNA yielded the TCR library. Patients hailed from an endocrinology department in Xi'an, China. Separately, the same data were catalogued under a study of T cells in Graves' hyperthyroidism and ophthalmopathy. That publication notes: When ophthalmopathy did not progress within 18 months, Graves' hyperthyroidism was considered stable. In the blood, most expanded thyroid clonotypes above 0.001 appeared as well.

The clonotype originates from a man between 35 and 55 years old with Graves disease. The J gene is TRBJ2-7, the V gene TRBV6-1, with D unresolved. This specimen consisted of peripheral blood mononuclear cells (PBMCs), obtained at new diagnosis, from a patient treated with antithyroid drugs. CDR3 sequence reads: CASSEALPAYEQYF. The CDR3 region has the DNA TGTGCCAGCAGTGAAGCGCTTCCTGCGTACGAGCAGTACTTC.